This entry describes one T cell receptor (beta chain). Its specificity is unknown. In the library, unique molecular identifiers were attached to individual cDNA molecules. TCRdb re-called the RACE reads through MiXCR, storing one row per CDR3 protein. Of about 46,000 distinct CDR3 sequences in the sample, approximately 9.8% are singletons; the top ten hold 11% to 15%. Noted time point: pre-sensitization, week 0. Described treatment: therapeutic diphenylcyclopropenone sensitization with weekly scalp DPC. The sample belongs to a study of human T cells and chemical hapten exposure. For the study at large: Patch tests applied 0.01% DPC to the upper back, read at 6 days.

The germline V gene encodes CDR1 PRHDT and CDR2 FYEKMQ (reference sequence). V dropped 0 bases and J dropped 8 bases, with 8 bases sitting between them. CDR3 length: 13 residues. Study-level findings and limits: Patch test score was positively correlated with the counts of PT1 expanded TCRs. After DPC sensitization, TCRs above 1 in 1000 frequency showed no change.

This specimen consisted of whole blood, obtained in connection with sensitization to the hapten diphenylcyclopropenone (DPC). This rearrangement joins TRBV13 to TRBJ2-1, with D possibly TRBD1 on 6 matching bases. This TCR was sampled from a woman between 40 and 50 years old with alopecia areata. Some clones in this sample may be carry-over from other donors' samples. The CDR3 protein is CASSLGGAHEQFF. The DNA of the CDR3 is TGTGCCAGCAGCTTAGGGGGGGCCCATGAGCAGTTCTTC.